The rows below give T cell receptor beta chains drawn from one sample of a study of blood T cell repertoires in COVID-19. TCRdb's table, derived via immunoSEQ multiplex PCR, lists solely in-frame clones and lacks some. The sample lists 100,000 to 150,000 clones; over 75% were seen once. Material: peripheral blood. The origin of the receptors is a man older than 75 with active or convalescent COVID-19. Both conserved end residues are part of each CDR3. The D gene is left open where the match is weak. Clone sizes are given selectively: once, few, many, or a class where the clone is expanded.

V gene	J gene	D gene	clone size	CDR3 protein	CDR3 DNA
TRBV5-4	TRBJ1-1	NA	NA	CASSLAGITEAFF	TGTGCCAGCAGCTTAGCAGGGATTACTGAAGCTTTCTTT
TRBV6-6	TRBJ1-4	NA	NA	CASSSNTGDEKLFF	TGTGCCAGCAGTAGTAACACGGGGGACGAAAAACTGTTTTTT
TRBV10-3	TRBJ2-7	TRBD1	NA	CAIQSGTENYEQYF	TGTGCCATCCAGTCCGGGACAGAAAACTACGAGCAGTACTTC
TRBV6-5	TRBJ1-2	NA	NA	CATRQDYGYTF	TGTGCCACCCGACAGGACTATGGCTACACCTTC
TRBV7-9	TRBJ2-3	NA	NA	CASSYNTGRGFSTDTQYF	TGTGCCAGCAGCTACAACACGGGGCGGGGATTCAGCACAGATACGCAGTATTTT
TRBV2	TRBJ1-1	NA	once	CASGNGRATEAFF	TGTGCCAGTGGGAATGGGCGGGCCACTGAAGCTTTCTTT
TRBV6-5	TRBJ2-2	NA	NA	CASSYSGLNTGELFF	TGTGCCAGCAGTTATTCGGGATTGAACACCGGGGAGCTGTTTTTT
TRBV28	TRBJ2-1	NA	few	CASSFSLGGLAEQFF	TGTGCCAGCAGCTTTAGTCTAGGAGGGTTGGCTGAGCAGTTCTTC
TRBV28	TRBJ2-2	NA	NA	CASSSPIRTFAGELFF	TGTGCCAGCAGCTCCCCGATTAGGACATTCGCCGGGGAGCTGTTTTTT
TRBV11-2	TRBJ2-1	TRBD2	NA	CASSWSGGPKDEQFF	TGTGCCAGCAGCTGGAGCGGGGGGCCCAAGGATGAGCAGTTCTTC
TRBV5-1	TRBJ2-3	NA	NA	CASSLGLGGTDTQYF	TGCGCCAGCAGCTTGGGCCTAGGGGGCACAGATACGCAGTATTTT
TRBV19	TRBJ1-5	TRBD1	once	CASSMMGPGGNQPQHF	TGTGCCAGTAGTATGATGGGCCCAGGGGGTAATCAGCCCCAGCATTTT